A selection of T cell receptor beta chains follows, all from one sample in a study of regulatory T cells in long-lasting Graves disease. TCRdb recomputed calls from the multiplex PCR reads with MiXCR, one row per CDR3 protein. The table shows 600,000 to 650,000 distinct CDR3 sequences, with 16% occurring only once. These sequences were also reported in another study, on T cells in Graves' hyperthyroidism and ophthalmopathy.

Material: peripheral blood mononuclear cells (PBMCs), obtained at new diagnosis, from a patient treated with antithyroid drugs. Receptor source: a woman under 40 with Graves disease. Both conserved end residues are part of each CDR3.

>TRBJ2-7|TRBV7-9
CASSFPGQHYEQYF
>TRBJ2-1|TRBV5-1
CASRPGRTSGSHEQFF
>TRBJ2-5|TRBV27
CASSSSRGETQYF
>TRBJ2-3|TRBV2
CASSAGTVLYRGTQYF
>TRBJ1-1|TRBV6-5
CASSYLGGNTEAFF
>TRBJ1-1|TRBV11-1
CASSRGGGGNPEAFF
>TRBJ2-7|TRBV11-2
CASSGGLARIYEQYF
>TRBJ2-1|TRBV19
CASSIGQGKQFF
>TRBJ2-3|TRBV2
CASTGVADTQYF
>TRBJ2-1|TRBV30
CAWSVLGNEQFF
>TRBJ2-7|TRBV10-3
CAISSSGRDQQYF
>TRBJ1-2|TRBV6-1
CASSPRTGSGRYTF
>TRBJ2-7|TRBV28
CASRSGEDYEQYF
>TRBJ2-7|TRBV19
CASRSTGHGYEQYF
>TRBJ2-7|TRBV20-1
CSVPPPSGSYEQYF
>TRBJ2-2|TRBV29-1
CSGHSTNTGELFF
>TRBJ2-3|TRBV2
CASNNRGNTDTQYF
>TRBJ1-1|TRBV2
CASSGRGADTEAFF
>TRBJ1-4|TRBV7-8
CASSLRDATNEKLFF
>TRBJ1-2|TRBV7-9
CASSSDRAGYGYTF
>TRBJ1-5|TRBV10-2
CASSSQGDQPQHF
>TRBJ1-4|TRBV6-1
CASKRPTNEKLFF
>TRBJ1-4|TRBV5-1
CASSLPEEATNEKLFF
>TRBJ2-3|TRBV20-1
CSAEVASGSSTDTQYF
>TRBJ2-3|TRBV7-9
CASSWRRRGGPQDTQYF
>TRBJ2-2|TRBV7-9
CASSSGGYTGELFF
>TRBJ2-1|TRBV27
CASGVAPYNEQFF
>TRBJ1-1|TRBV19
CASSRLSPYTEAFF
>TRBJ1-1|TRBV20-1
CSVDGQVATEAFF
>TRBJ2-1|TRBV5-1
CASSLSLGLAYNEQFF
>TRBJ2-2|TRBV28
CASTYGGTGELFF
>TRBJ1-4|TRBV3-1
CASSQDRGRYEKLFF
>TRBJ2-2|TRBV28
CASTRGTRNTGELFF
>TRBJ1-2|TRBV29-1
CSVKDRDYGYTF
>TRBJ1-5|TRBV28
CASSLWRALRRTGSNQPQHF
>TRBJ2-7|TRBV3-1
CASSQEAGSEQYF
>TRBJ2-1|TRBV5-1
CASSGGESSYNEQFF
>TRBJ2-1|TRBV3-1
CASSHGRTVEQFF
>TRBJ1-4|TRBV7-9
CASSPGGQGAITTNEKLFF
>TRBJ1-5|TRBV6-1
CASSEGGARVPNSNQPQHF
>TRBJ2-5|TRBV29-1
CSVGTRLSGTGVGETQYF
>TRBJ1-2|TRBV2
CASSEMAQGGDGYTF
>TRBJ1-5|TRBV29-1
CSVEPNRGRNQPQHF
>TRBJ1-2|TRBV4-1
CASSQDSAGLNYGYTF
>TRBJ2-7|TRBV20-1
CSAPSGYSKYF
>TRBJ1-6|TRBV30
CAWSGQSSPLHF
>TRBJ1-6|TRBV20-1
CSAIRPPGSYNSPLHF
>TRBJ2-5|TRBV20-1
CSATKGLSNQETQYF
>TRBJ2-2|TRBV12-3/TRBV12-4
CASQVGAGELFF